This T cell receptor beta chain was sequenced during a study of cytomegalovirus exposure and HLA in healthy donors. PCR used 60 Vbeta primers and 13 Jbeta primers. Profiling relied on immunoSEQ multiplex PCR, and the TCRdb table lists in-frame clones only, not all of them. The sample lists 120,000 to 150,000 clones; roughly 80% were seen once. This CDR3 is 15 amino acids long. From germline, CDR1 is MNHEY and CDR2 SVGAGI. The J segment lost 6 bases and the V segment lost 6 bases, leaving 7 bases of the junction unmatched. To note about this clone: Its target is unknown.

Study conclusions and caveats: In vitro checks showed that a few CMV-associated chains really do target CMV antigens. In a later analysis, HLA-associated TCR beta chains were more clonally expanded than equally common others.

The sequencing sample was made of PBMCs. The chain carries TRBV6-5 and TRBJ1-4; 10 bases are shared with TRBD1. This clonotype was obtained from a woman younger than 45 in good health and CMV-seronegative. The CDR3 DNA is TGTGCCAGCAGCTCTCCGGGACAGGGGCATGAAAAACTGTTTTTT. This codes for CASSSPGQGHEKLFF.